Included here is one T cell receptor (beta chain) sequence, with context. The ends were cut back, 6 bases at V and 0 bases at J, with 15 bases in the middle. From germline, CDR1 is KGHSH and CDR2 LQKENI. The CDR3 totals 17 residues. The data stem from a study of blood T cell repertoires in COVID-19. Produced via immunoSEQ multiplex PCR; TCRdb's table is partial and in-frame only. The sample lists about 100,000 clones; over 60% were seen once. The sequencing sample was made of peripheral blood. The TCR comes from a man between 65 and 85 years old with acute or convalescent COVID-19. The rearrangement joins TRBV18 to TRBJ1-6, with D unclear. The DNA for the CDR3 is TGTGCCAGCTCGCGCAACAGAGAGAGCTCCTATAATTCACCCCTCCACTTT. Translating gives CASSRNRESSYNSPLHF.